Shown below are 8 T cell receptor beta chains from a single sample sequenced in a study of neurological immune-mediated disorders. TCRdb reanalysed the 5' RACE reads using MiXCR and keeps one entry per CDR3 protein. This sample has under 90,000 distinct CDR3 sequences, with 3.5% found just once. The sequenced material came from PBMCs. Receptors were obtained from a woman in her forties or fifties with multiple sclerosis.

The rearrangement uses TRBV12-5 and TRBJ1-2, with TRBD1 as a possible D gene (6 bases). The length of the CDR3 is 14 residues. Germline V CDR1 and CDR2: LGHNT, FRNRAP. V lost 6 bases to trimming and J lost 1 base, with 12 bases between them. The CDR3 region has the DNA TGTGCTAGTGGGCGCGGGGGCATTAACTATGGCTACACCTTC. As protein: CASGRGGINYGYTF.

This clonotype occurred many times. The J gene is TRBJ2-6, the V gene TRBV2; possibly TRBD1 for D (5 bases). Trimming took off 5 bases at V and 5 bases at J, with 16 bases between the two ends. Germline V CDR1 and CDR2: SNHLY, FYNNEI. There are 16 residues in the CDR3. CDR3 in DNA: TGTGCCAGCAGTTCACTGACAGCCCGGAGGGCCAACGTCCTGACTTTC. The encoded protein is CASSSLTARRANVLTF.

The table lists this clonotype with many counts. The chain carries TRBV7-2 and TRBJ2-7; D is undetermined. The germline gives CDR1 SGHTA, CDR2 FQGNSA. Trimming removed 1 base at V and 5 bases at J, with 15 bases between. This CDR3 contains 15 residues. The DNA for the CDR3 is TGTGCCAGCAGCTTAGTGTTGGTATTGGGGAACGAGCAGTACTTC. Amino acid sequence: CASSLVLVLGNEQYF. Supplemented by reference TRBV7-2 and TRBJ2-7, the full variable domain reads GAGVSQSPSNKVTEKGKDVELRCDPISGHTALYWYRQSLGQGLEFLIYFQGNSAPDKSGLPSDRFSAERTGGSVSTLTIQRTQQEDSAVYLCASSLVLVLGNEQYFGPGTRLTVT.

The J gene is TRBJ2-7, the V gene TRBV12-3 or TRBV12-4; 12 nucleotides align to TRBD2. The CDR3 extends over 16 amino acids. Trimming cost V 2 bases and J 4 bases; bases outside gene matches: 6. CDR3 nucleotides: TGTGCCAGCAGTTTACCTCGAGGGACTAGCGGGTACGAGCAGTACTTC. Residues: CASSLPRGTSGYEQYF.

This clonotype was seen repeatedly, ten times or more. The J gene is TRBJ1-3, the V gene TRBV21-1. TRBV21-1 is termed a pseudogene. The CDR3 length is 16 residues. DNA for the CDR3: TGTGCGGACCGCAGGGCCGGTCTTCGGTTTGAGAACACCATATATTTT. It specifies CADRRAGLRFENTIYF.

A few counts support this clonotype. This may come from a read error, since a much larger clone is one base off. The genes are TRBV20-1 and TRBJ2-1, with no clear D. The CDR3 has 11 amino acids. From germline, CDR1 is DFQATT and CDR2 SNEGSKA (reference sequence). The CDR3 spells CSMSNDNEQFF. The CDR3 DNA sequence: TGCAGCATGAGCAATGACAATGAGCAGTTCTTC.

This clonotype was observed many times. The V call is TRBV12-3 or TRBV12-4, the J call TRBJ1-2; D remains unclear. V was trimmed by 3 bases and J by 8 bases, leaving 13 bases between them. The CDR3 has 13 amino acids. The CDR3 bases are TGTGCCAGCAGTTTGATTGGGGTCAGCGGCTACACCTTC. It specifies CASSLIGVSGYTF.

This clonotype showed up many times. The chain couples TRBV7-3 to TRBJ2-7, with 9 nucleotides matching TRBD1. Germline CDR1 and CDR2: SGHTA and FQGTGA. V trimming: 5 bases; J trimming: 7 bases; junction bases outside the gene matches: 6. The CDR3 consists of 13 residues. The CDR3 sequence: CASSAGTGREQYF. The CDR3 nucleotides read TGTGCCAGCAGCGCTGGGACAGGGAGGGAGCAGTACTTC.